Each of the 28 T cell receptor beta chains below was sequenced from the same sample in a study of HIV-infected patients and healthy controls. TCRdb analysed the 5' RACE reads with MiXCR anew, one entry per CDR3 protein. The repertoire includes over 55,000 distinct CDR3 sequences, roughly 16% of them detected once, and about 6% sits in the top ten. What was sequenced was CD4+ T cells from blood. All receptors come from a human donor in good health.

The rearrangement uses TRBV28 and TRBJ1-4; D perhaps matches TRBD1 (5 bases). The V end lost 3 bases, the J end lost 6 bases, and 11 bases lay between the germline ends. Germline lookup yields CDR1 MDHEN and CDR2 SYDVKM. This CDR3 comprises 14 residues. CDR3 sequence: CASSFSGTDEKLFF. The DNA for the CDR3 is TGTGCCAGCAGTTTTTCCGGGACGGATGAAAAACTGTTTTTT.

This clonotype has a handful of counts. The J gene is TRBJ2-7, the V gene TRBV19, with TRBD2 matching over 7 bases. Germline CDR1 is LNHDA and CDR2 is SQIVND (reference sequence). The CDR3 has 13 residues. J lost 9 bases, V lost 0 bases, and 5 bases had no gene match. CDR3 sequence reads: CASSIDLAAVQYF. Here the CDR3 DNA reads TGTGCCAGTAGTATAGATCTAGCGGCGGTGCAGTACTTC.

The genes are TRBV28 and TRBJ1-1; D is unresolved. The CDR3 runs to 11 residues. V was trimmed by 6 bases and J by 1 base, leaving 3 bases between them. Germline CDR1 is MDHEN and CDR2 is SYDVKM. This CDR3 reads CASRGNTEAFF. In DNA form, the CDR3 reads TGTGCCAGCAGGGGGAACACTGAAGCTTTCTTT.

The chain is built from TRBV4-3 and TRBJ1-1; 7 bases line up with TRBD1. V shed 0 bases, J shed 5 bases, and the junction held 12 bases outside the gene matches. This CDR3 has 17 residues. CDR1 and CDR2 from the germline V gene are LGHNA and YSLEER. The CDR3 region has the DNA TGCGCCAGCAGCCAAGAATTAGGGGGCCCGGCGGGTACTGAAGCTTTCTTT. Translated: CASSQELGGPAGTEAFF.

This clonotype was recorded a few times. The chain has TRBV18 and TRBJ2-5; weak D call: TRBD2 (6 bases). This CDR3 is 13 amino acids long. The V end was cut by 4 bases, the J end by 3 bases, with 9 bases between. Germline loops: CDR1 KGHSH, CDR2 LQKENI. CDR3 sequence: CASSLGLKETQYF. DNA of the CDR3: TGTGCCAGCTCACTGGGACTCAAAGAGACCCAGTACTTC.

The chain joins TRBV6-5 to TRBJ2-3; D might be TRBD1 (7 bases). The germline gives CDR1 MNHEY, CDR2 SVGAGI. CDR3 size: 11 residues. The ends were cut back, 10 bases at V and 7 bases at J, with 12 bases in the middle. CDR3 nucleotide sequence: TGTGCCACCCAGGGGGGTTATACGCAGTATTTT. It specifies CATQGGYTQYF.

This clonotype came up a few times. This sequence joins TRBV11-2 and TRBJ2-1; a weak D match, TRBD2 (6 bases). This CDR3 contains 12 residues. Trimming stripped 2 bases from V and 15 bases from J, with 14 bases between. CDR1 SGHAT and CDR2 FQNNGV come from the germline V gene. The DNA for the CDR3 is TGTGCCAGCAGCTTAAACGGGGGAAATGGGTTCTTC. It translates to CASSLNGGNGFF.

This chain links TRBV20-1 with TRBJ2-4; 14 nucleotides align to TRBD2. Trimming at V came to 5 bases and at J to 2 bases, leaving 11 bases not matched to a gene. Germline V lookup: CDR1 DFQATT, CDR2 SNEGSKA (reference sequence). This CDR3 spans 18 amino acids. CDR3 region: CSAPNPGLAGVTKNIQYF. CDR3 nucleotide sequence: TGCAGTGCTCCGAATCCGGGACTAGCGGGAGTTACCAAAAACATTCAGTACTTC.

This clonotype has more than one count but fewer than ten. The chain joins TRBV6-2 or TRBV6-3 to TRBJ2-1, with TRBD2 matching over 8 bases. CDR3 size: 19 residues. V lost 7 bases and J lost 2; bases outside the gene matches: 19. The germline V gene encodes CDR1 MNHEY and CDR2 SVGEGT. The CDR3 is CASKVLTGRGGRPYNEQFF. CDR3 coding DNA: TGTGCCAGCAAAGTCTTAACCGGGAGGGGCGGGAGACCCTACAATGAGCAGTTCTTC.

This clonotype showed up just a few times. This chain uses TRBV4-3 with TRBJ2-7; D gene uncertain. Trimming took 0 bases from V and 7 from J, leaving 16 bases between them. The CDR3 is 15 amino acids. Germline V lookup: CDR1 LGHNA, CDR2 YSLEER. CDR3 in amino acids: CASSQDLGLTVEQYF. The CDR3 DNA reads as TGCGCCAGCAGCCAAGATTTAGGGCTTACTGTAGAGCAGTACTTC.

CDR3 in DNA: TGCAGCGTTGTACTAGCGGGAGGGAGGCGCGGCCAGCAGTACTTC. Its translation: CSVVLAGGRRGQQYF. This sequence joins TRBV29-1 and TRBJ2-7; 13 nucleotides align to TRBD2. Per germline, CDR1 SQVTM and CDR2 ANQGSEA. Trimming removed 4 bases from V and 8 bases from J; junction bases left unmatched: 11. This CDR3 contains 15 residues.

The rearrangement uses TRBV25-1 and TRBJ1-2; unclear D gene. The germline CDR1 and CDR2 sequences are MGHDK and SYGVNS. V lost 2 bases, J lost 0 bases, and 13 bases lay in between. The CDR3 extends over 16 amino acids. The CDR3 region is CASSELKGPTNYGYTF. In nucleotides, the CDR3 is TGTGCCAGCAGTGAACTAAAGGGCCCTACTAACTATGGCTACACCTTC.

This clonotype is deemed medium-sized (0.01 to 0.1%). The rearrangement joins TRBV29-1 to TRBJ2-5; weak D call: TRBD2 (5 bases). This CDR3 spans 12 amino acids. Trimming stripped 0 bases from V and 5 bases from J, with 7 bases between. Per germline, CDR1 SQVTM and CDR2 ANQGSEA. This CDR3 is CSVEDREETQYF. The CDR3, as DNA: TGCAGCGTTGAAGATAGGGAGGAGACCCAGTACTTC.

In its sample, this clonotype was seen many times. The J gene is TRBJ2-1, the V gene TRBV3-1; the D is unclear. This CDR3 region has 14 residues. V dropped 6 bases and J dropped 2 bases, with 11 bases sitting between them. The germline V gene has CDR1 LGHDT and CDR2 YNNKEL (reference sequence). The DNA for the CDR3 is TGTGCCAGCAGGGCGAGCGAACCCTACAATGAGCAGTTCTTC. Amino acids: CASRASEPYNEQFF.

This clonotype has a count of ten or more. The chain recombines TRBV18 with TRBJ2-3; D perhaps matches TRBD1 (7 bases). V was clipped by 3 bases and J by 3 bases, with 13 bases between them. Germline loops: CDR1 KGHSH, CDR2 LQKENI. The CDR3 consists of 15 residues. The CDR3 protein is CASSPRQGGTDTQYF. In nucleotides, the CDR3 is TGTGCCAGCTCACCGCGACAGGGAGGTACAGATACGCAGTATTTT. Complete variable domain (other parts from reference TRBV18 and TRBJ2-3): NAGVMQNPRHLVRRRGQEARLRCSPMKGHSHVYWYRQLPEEGLKFMVYLQKENIIDESGMPKERFSAEFPKEGPSILRIQQVVRGDSAAYFCASSPRQGGTDTQYFGPGTRLTVL.

This clonotype was seen repeatedly, ten times or more. J is TRBJ2-3 and V is TRBV7-9; D is uncertain. Trimming cost V 1 base and J 5 bases, with 13 bases left between them. Looked up from germline, CDR1 is SEHNR and CDR2 is FQNEAQ (reference sequence). The CDR3 covers 15 residues. CDR3 amino acids: CASSLVSPEVDTQYF. CDR3 nucleotide sequence: TGTGCCAGCAGCTTAGTGAGTCCCGAGGTAGATACGCAGTATTTT. Combining the CDR3 with reference TRBV7-9 and TRBJ2-3 gives the whole variable domain DTGVSQNPRHKITKRGQNVTFRCDPISEHNRLYWYRQTLGQGPEFLTYFQNEAQLEKSRLLSDRFSAERPKGSFSTLEIQRTEQGDSAMYLCASSLVSPEVDTQYFGPGTRLTVL.

In this sample, this clonotype turned up many times. V is TRBV7-9 and J is TRBJ1-1; the D gene is possibly TRBD1 (5 bases). Germline V CDR1 and CDR2: SEHNR, FQNEAQ (reference sequence). The V and J ends lost 5 bases and 3 bases respectively, with 19 bases between them. This CDR3 region has 16 residues. CDR3 DNA: TGTGCCAGCAGCGGGGGGAGCCTCCCCCGTGACACTGAAGCTTTCTTT. Its translation is CASSGGSLPRDTEAFF.

The chain links TRBV7-2 to TRBJ2-3; 9 nucleotides line up with TRBD2. V shed 3 bases, J shed 7 bases, and the junction held 14 bases outside the gene matches. This CDR3 comprises 17 residues. Germline-derived CDR1 and CDR2 are SGHTA and FQGNSA. The CDR3 here is CASSFAAGSGSSYTQYF. The CDR3 coding sequence is TGTGCCAGCAGCTTCGCCGCGGGTAGCGGGAGTTCCTATACGCAGTATTTT.

This clonotype turned up a few times. The V and J genes are TRBV30 and TRBJ1-4; D is unclear. The CDR3 is 12 amino acids. Trimming took 4 bases from V and 9 from J, leaving 12 bases between them. Looked up from germline, CDR1 is GTSNPN and CDR2 is SVGIG (reference sequence). CDR3 sequence (DNA): TGTGCCTGGAATGTCGGGGATCAAAAACTGTTTTTT. Protein sequence: CAWNVGDQKLFF.

This clonotype was detected only a few times. V and J are TRBV10-3 and TRBJ2-3; 7 positions agree with TRBD2. This CDR3 is 14 amino acids long. Losses at the gene ends were 10 bases for V and 1 base for J; bases not matched to a gene: 8. Germline CDR1 and CDR2: ENHRY and SYGVKD. The CDR3 sequence: CANAEAGGTDTQYF. For the CDR3, the DNA is TGTGCCAACGCCGAGGCGGGAGGCACAGATACGCAGTATTTT.

The CDR3 nucleotides read TGTGCCAGCAGTCCTCAGGAGGACTATGGCTACACCTTC. Translating it yields CASSPQEDYGYTF. The chain is built from TRBV2 and TRBJ1-2; D call uncertain. Germline V gene lookup returns CDR1 SNHLY and CDR2 FYNNEI. V was cut by 5 bases and J by 3 bases, with 10 bases left in between. This CDR3 has 13 amino acids.

This clonotype was detected only a few times. The chain joins TRBV6-1 to TRBJ2-5, with D maybe TRBD2 (5 bases). Germline V gives CDR1 MNHNS, CDR2 SASEGT. The CDR3 contains 12 residues. With 10 bases removed from V and 5 bases from J, the gap between germline ends came to 14 bases. The chain's CDR3 is CATRGQTETQYF. The CDR3 DNA is TGTGCCACGAGAGGGCAAACCGAGACCCAGTACTTC.

This clonotype has just a few counts. The chain combines TRBV7-9 with TRBJ2-1; possibly TRBD2 for D (6 bases). V shed 5 bases and J shed 4 bases, with 21 bases lying between them. This CDR3 has 17 residues. Germline CDR1 SEHNR, CDR2 FQNEAQ (reference sequence). CDR3 sequence: CASSLPPRLAIYNEQFF. CDR3 nucleotide sequence: TGTGCCAGCAGCCTCCCCCCGAGGCTAGCGATTTACAATGAGCAGTTCTTC.

V usage is TRBV20-1 and J usage is TRBJ2-1; D gene unclear. V was shortened by 6 bases and J by 4 bases, with 13 bases between the two germline ends. The V gene's germline CDR1 is DFQATT and CDR2 SNEGSKA (reference sequence). The CDR3 extends over 13 amino acids. In DNA form, the CDR3 reads TGCAGTGCCCCCCCCCCGGAATACAATGAGCAGTTCTTC. This translates into CSAPPPEYNEQFF.

This clonotype was observed a handful of times. The chain joins TRBV6-5 to TRBJ2-7; 12 nucleotides match TRBD2. V was clipped by 5 bases and J by 2 bases; unmatched bases: 10. This CDR3 contains 17 residues. CDR1 MNHEY and CDR2 SVGAGI come from the germline V gene. The CDR3 DNA reads TGTGCCAGCAGTCGAAAGGGAAGACTAGCGGGGGCCTACGAGCAGTACTTC. Protein: CASSRKGRLAGAYEQYF.

The table lists this clonotype with a few counts. The chain uses TRBV5-1 and TRBJ2-7, with D perhaps matching TRBD1 (5 bases). Germline V gene lookup returns CDR1 SGHRS and CDR2 YFSETQ. CDR3 length equals 15 residues. V lost 3 bases and J 0 bases, leaving 13 bases between the germline ends. In DNA form, the CDR3 reads TGCGCCAGCAGCTCCTCACAGGCCCACTCCTACGAGCAGTACTTC. Encoded protein: CASSSSQAHSYEQYF.

CDR3 loop: CASSKTSGRTGETQYF. In DNA, the CDR3 is TGTGCCAGCAGTAAGACTAGCGGGAGAACGGGAGAGACCCAGTACTTC. The rearrangement uses TRBV6-6 and TRBJ2-5, with 12 nucleotides matching TRBD2. The CDR3 loop spans 16 amino acids. V shed 5 bases and J 4 bases; nucleotides not matched to a gene: 8. CDR1 MNHNY and CDR2 SVGAGI come from the germline V gene (reference sequence).

The rearrangement links TRBV10-3 to TRBJ1-1; no clear D gene. CDR1 and CDR2 (germline): ENHRY, SYGVKD. This CDR3 region has 14 residues. Trimming took 4 bases from V and 5 from J, leaving 14 bases between them. The CDR3 bases are TGTGCCATCAGTGTCGATGGAGAAAGGACTGAAGCTTTCTTT. Encoded protein: CAISVDGERTEAFF.